This TCR beta chain was sequenced for a study of PD-1 blockade in classical Hodgkin lymphoma (dated by TCRdb to 2019 to 2021). Notes on the research overall: Nivolumab dosing was 3 mg/kg intravenously every 2 weeks, continuing until either disease progression or unacceptable toxicity. The study used TCR beta sequencing and CyTOF to define a peripheral blood immune signature of response to PD-1 blockade in classical Hodgkin lymphoma.

General findings and caveats noted by the study authors: Patients starting nivolumab less than 1 year after ASCT had lower diversity and were excluded from later analyses to avoid confounding by immune reconstitution. Baseline TCR diversity was reported as lower in newly diagnosed patients than in healthy donors, and lower still in relapsed/refractory patients. The study was limited to a single clinical trial cohort, and causes of repertoire differences, possibly disease activity or prior therapy, remained undefined. By C4D1, a significant rise was seen in CD4+ TCR diversity but not in CD8+ TCR diversity (p=0.0027 vs p=0.16), and the rise was most apparent among complete responders (p=0.02). Trial patients achieving complete response had baseline diversity similar to newly diagnosed patients, whereas partial responders and progressors had significantly lower diversity.

This clone was observed once. Its antigen is currently not known. No quality values exist for individual bases; no much larger clone is one base distant. The time point label corresponds to: cycle 1 day 1 (C1D1), immediately before nivolumab initiation. All trial patients had relapsed after autologous stem cell transplantation, with cohorts A, B and C differing in prior brentuximab vedotin exposure. The trial cohort comprised more than 55 patients with relapsed/refractory classical Hodgkin lymphoma whose best overall responses were complete response, partial response or progressive disease. In the multi-cohort phase II CheckMate 205 trial, trial patients received single-agent nivolumab. An independent review committee assessed best overall response by applying the 2007 International Working Group response criteria. PBMCs from the trial were collected at three points: immediately before nivolumab initiation (C1D1), and during therapy at cycle 2 day 1 and cycle 4 day 1. Peripheral blood was collected in 8 mL Vacutainer Cell Preparation Tubes, from which PBMCs were isolated by centrifugation and then cryopreserved.

The Qiagen DNeasy kit was used to extract genomic DNA both from unsorted PBMCs and from the negatively selected CD4+ and CD8+ fractions. Amplification of TCR beta CDR3 regions was done by immunoSEQ multiplex PCR with primers that anneal to V and J segments. A synthetic immune receptor repertoire was used to minimize amplification bias, and any remaining bias was removed computationally after sequencing. In the source study's methods: Repertoire diversity was quantified as the Shannon entropy index using custom Python scripts. Unsorted, CD4+ and CD8+ repertoires were analyzed separately, except for combined analyses in which CD4+ and CD8+ sequences were merged in silico. Clonal expansion was defined as at least a 2-fold frequency increase after treatment relative to C1D1, with a pseudocount of 0.5 for undetected baseline clones. Clones with 0 or 1 copy at C1D1 were defined as singleton clones, while clones with 2 or more copies were defined as non-singleton clones. Clones expanded in unsorted samples were labelled as CD4+, CD8+ or unknown by matching protein sequences in sorted samples from the same patient. Wilcoxon tests on paired samples were used to test changes in diversity from C1D1 to C4D1. Here the immuneACCESS table is served through TCRdb, limited to in-frame sequences with V and J called. Missing clones are a known gap in these copies; in checked studies unresolved V genes cover under half, and the rest lacks a known reason. D and trimming come from the DNA, and the V and J calls and clone size come from that table. The sample table contains about 98,000 clones; only one count was recorded for 80% to 95% of them. 2.8% of the sample is held by the ten biggest clonotypes.

The cysteine opens and the phenylalanine closes a CDR3 of 15 amino acids. Only the CDR3 DNA stays, 45 bases, in frame from base 1. Trimming takes 4 bases off V and 3 bases off J; junction bases not matched to a gene: 4. The germline V gene (reference sequence) specifies MNHEY as CDR1 and SMNVEV as CDR2. Sample: peripheral blood mononuclear cells (PBMCs), taken at baseline. Recombination connected TRBV27 to TRBJ2-2, with 8 bases matching TRBD1. The TCR sequence derives from a human donor with classical Hodgkin lymphoma. The DNA reads TGTGCCAGCAGTTCCTACAGGGGGGACACCGGGGAGCTGTTTTTT. Translated, it reads CASSSYRGDTGELFF.